This passage covers 26 T cell receptor beta chains from one sample sequenced in a study of cytomegalovirus exposure and HLA in healthy donors. 13 Jbeta primers and 60 Vbeta primers were used for the PCR. The repertoire was sequenced with immunoSEQ multiplex PCR; TCRdb's copy has only in-frame clones and lacks some. The repertoire holds 110,000 to 150,000 clones, with about four fifths as singletons. Sequences were obtained from PBMCs. Every receptor here comes from a woman in her thirties or forties in good health and CMV-seropositive.

V usage is TRBV2 and J usage is TRBJ1-6; D is perhaps TRBD1 (6 bases). This CDR3 region has 15 residues. CDR1 is SNHLY, CDR2 FYNNEI, per germline. The germline V and J ends were trimmed by 7 bases and 7 bases, with 17 bases remaining between them. The CDR3 sequence is CASTPRGHSNSPLHF. CDR3 in DNA: TGTGCCAGCACTCCAAGGGGACACTCAAATTCACCCCTCCACTTT.

This rearrangement joins TRBV4-3 to TRBJ2-7; the D gene is possibly TRBD1 (6 bases). This CDR3 region has 14 residues. CDR1 is LGHNA, CDR2 YSLEER, per germline. Deletions cut 0 bases from V and 3 bases from J, with 9 bases between. As DNA, the CDR3 is TGCGCCAGCAGCCAAGATAGGGACAACTACGAGCAGTACTTC. Protein sequence: CASSQDRDNYEQYF.

This clone came up once. The V gene is TRBV7-2, the J gene TRBJ2-1, with 11 bases lining up with TRBD2. This CDR3 contains 16 residues. The junction had 2 bases not matched to a gene; V was cut back by 0 bases and J by 4 bases. CDR1 is SGHTA and CDR2 is FQGNSA in the germline V gene. CDR3 nucleotide sequence: TGTGCCAGCAGCTTAGCGGCTAGCGGGGGGTACAATGAGCAGTTCTTC. It is translated as CASSLAASGGYNEQFF.

The CDR3 here is CASQRGETQYF. The DNA of the CDR3 is TGTGCCAGCCAACGTGGTGAGACGCAGTATTTT. The V gene is TRBV28, the J gene TRBJ2-3; D ambiguous. V was trimmed by 8 bases and J by 9 bases, leaving 12 bases between them. This CDR3 contains 11 residues. Germline-derived CDR1 and CDR2 are MDHEN and SYDVKM.

The chain employs TRBV27 and TRBJ1-5; no reliable D call. From germline, CDR1 is MNHEY and CDR2 SMNVEV (reference sequence). Trimming took 4 bases from V and 5 from J, leaving 12 bases between them. The CDR3 runs to 14 residues. The CDR3 DNA follows: TGTGCCAGCAGTTCACCCCTGAGAGATCAGCCCCAGCATTTT. Residues: CASSSPLRDQPQHF.

This rearrangement joins TRBV15 to TRBJ2-5; 8 bases fit TRBD1. The V gene end was trimmed by 5 bases and the J gene end by 4 bases; junction bases not matched to a gene: 6. The length of the CDR3 is 14 residues. Germline V gene data show CDR1 as LNHNV and CDR2 as YYDKDF (reference sequence). Here the CDR3 DNA reads TGTGCCACCAGCGATCAGGGGGCGCGAGAGACCCAGTACTTC. This sequence encodes CATSDQGARETQYF.

The genes are TRBV7-2 and TRBJ2-2; D gene ambiguous. CDR3 length equals 17 residues. Germline values: CDR1 SGHTA, CDR2 FQGNSA. The germline V and J ends were trimmed by 5 bases and 2 bases, with 18 bases remaining between them. DNA for the CDR3: TGTGCCAGCAGCCCTAGTGGGTACCGCCCTAACACCGGGGAGCTGTTTTTT. Translation: CASSPSGYRPNTGELFF.

The chain recombines TRBV6-1 with TRBJ2-6; D remains unclear. The CDR3 spans 21 residues. CDR1 and CDR2 (germline): MNHNS, SASEGT. Trimming left V 1 base short and J 0 bases short, with 22 bases between. CDR3 bases: TGTGCCAGCAGTGAAGGGCCCCTCTCCCACCGTTCCAGCTCTGGGGCCAACGTCCTGACTTTC. It yields the protein CASSEGPLSHRSSSGANVLTF.

This rearrangement joins TRBV2 to TRBJ2-5; tentative D call: TRBD1 (6 bases). Gene TRBJ2-7 matches the end of the DNA better, so the J call may be wrong. Per germline, CDR1 SNHLY and CDR2 FYNNEI. The CDR3 extends over 14 amino acids. The CDR3 loop is CASSDGGSPYEQYF. In DNA form, the CDR3 reads TGTGCCAGCAGTGATGGGGGCAGCCCCTACGAGCAGTACTTC.

V usage is TRBV28 and J usage is TRBJ1-4; 7 positions agree with TRBD1. With V trimmed by 7 bases and J by 6 bases, 11 bases remained unmatched. The V gene's germline CDR1 is MDHEN and CDR2 SYDVKM. CDR3 length: 15 amino acids. CDR3: CASTPLRGQDEKLFF. The CDR3 DNA is TGTGCCAGCACCCCACTGAGGGGGCAAGATGAAAAACTGTTTTTT.

The chain joins TRBV27 to TRBJ2-5, with a weak D call TRBD2 (5 bases). The J call may be mistaken, given a closer DNA end match to TRBJ2-7. The germline V gene has CDR1 MNHEY and CDR2 SMNVEV (reference sequence). The CDR3 totals 15 residues. The CDR3 nucleotides read TGTGCCAGCCGAGGAGTCCGGGATCTGGGCTACGAGCAGTACTTC. Residues: CASRGVRDLGYEQYF.

The V gene is TRBV6-5, the J gene TRBJ1-5; 10 nucleotides agree with TRBD1. The germline gives CDR1 MNHEY, CDR2 SVGAGI. The CDR3 totals 15 residues. V lost 0 bases to trimming and J lost 8 bases; unmatched junction nucleotides: 4. The CDR3 region has the DNA TGTGCCAGCAGTTACTCGAGGGACAGGGGAAAGCCCCAGCATTTT. Its protein is CASSYSRDRGKPQHF.

The chain combines TRBV27 with TRBJ1-1; weak D call: TRBD1 (5 bases). The V and J ends lost 3 bases and 12 bases respectively, with 14 bases between them. The germline V gene has CDR1 MNHEY and CDR2 SMNVEV (reference sequence). The length of the CDR3 is 12 residues. DNA of the CDR3: TGTGCCAGCAGTTTGATGGGGCGCCCGACTTTCTTT. Amino acid sequence: CASSLMGRPTFF.

This chain connects TRBV7-3 to TRBJ2-5, with 11 bases aligning to TRBD2. Germline CDR1 and CDR2: SGHTA and FQGTGA. The CDR3 is 15 residues long. J was trimmed by 5 bases and V by 5 bases; bases with no gene match: 7. The CDR3 bases are TGTGCCAGCAGCCAAATAGCGGGAGGGCACGAGACCCAGTACTTC. This encodes CASSQIAGGHETQYF.

This chain connects TRBV7-2 to TRBJ2-7; D remains unclear. Trimming cost V 1 base and J 4 bases, with 5 bases left between them. Germline loops: CDR1 SGHTA, CDR2 FQGNSA. The CDR3 spans 12 residues. The CDR3 here is CASSLGDYEQYF. The CDR3 DNA is TGTGCCAGCAGCTTAGGAGATTACGAGCAGTACTTC.

The J gene is TRBJ2-1, the V gene TRBV20-1; 8 positions match TRBD2. The germline CDR1 and CDR2 sequences are DFQATT and SNEGSKA (reference sequence). Trimming at V came to 7 bases and at J to 7 bases, leaving 3 bases not matched to a gene. The CDR3 is 11 residues long. CDR3 in DNA: TGCAGTGAGGTAGCGGGAAATGAGCAGTTCTTC. As protein: CSEVAGNEQFF.

This clone was counted once. This chain connects TRBV5-5 to TRBJ1-2, with D possibly matching TRBD1 (6 bases). Germline V gives CDR1 SGHKS, CDR2 YYEKEE (reference sequence). CDR3 length: 15 amino acids. The germline V and J ends were trimmed by 5 bases and 7 bases, with 21 bases remaining between them. In DNA form, the CDR3 reads TGTGCCAGCAGTCCTCCGGGGGGGCAAGGAGGTGGCTACACCTTC. This gives the protein CASSPPGGQGGGYTF.

V and J are TRBV6-1 and TRBJ2-7; weak D call: TRBD2 (6 bases). V shed 4 bases and J shed 4 bases, with 26 bases lying between them. CDR3 length: 18 amino acids. Per the germline V gene, CDR1 is MNHNS and CDR2 is SASEGT. The CDR3 spells CASSALTAGGSYEYEQYF. CDR3 DNA: TGTGCCAGCAGTGCCCTAACCGCCGGAGGGAGTTATGAATACGAGCAGTACTTC.

The chain links TRBV5-1 to TRBJ1-2; maybe TRBD1 (6 bases). The CDR3 is 17 amino acids. Deletions cut 4 bases from V and 5 bases from J, with 24 bases between. CDR1 is SGHRS, CDR2 YFSETQ, per germline. Written as DNA, the CDR3 is TGCGCCAGCAGCCGCAAGGGGGTCGGGACGAACGCGTATGGCTACACCTTC. Its translation: CASSRKGVGTNAYGYTF. The full variable domain, with the rest looked up from reference TRBV5-1 and TRBJ1-2, is KAGVTQTPRYLIKTRGQQVTLSCSPISGHRSVSWYQQTPGQGLQFLFEYFSETQRNKGNFPGRFSGRQFSNSRSEMNVSTLELGDSALYLCASSRKGVGTNAYGYTFGSGTRLTVV.

V gene TRBV21-1 combines with J gene TRBJ2-7; the table's D call, TRBD1, was not checked against the DNA. TRBV21-1 is termed a pseudogene. The CDR3 covers 14 residues. The DNA for the CDR3 is TGTGCCAGCAGCCTGTACGAAGGGGACTACGAGCAGTACTTC. Amino acid sequence: CASSLYEGDYEQYF.

This clone occurred a few times. This chain connects TRBV6-6 to TRBJ1-2; 7 nucleotides line up with TRBD1. This CDR3 region has 14 residues. Germline V gene data show CDR1 as MNHNY and CDR2 as SVGAGI (reference sequence). The V gene end was trimmed by 10 bases and the J gene end by 4 bases; junction bases not matched to a gene: 12. CDR3 in DNA: TGTGCCACCCTAGGGACAGTCGGTTCCTATGGCTACACCTTC. Translation gives CATLGTVGSYGYTF.

The gene calls are TRBV6-5 and TRBJ2-7; 7 bases agree with TRBD1. The germline V gene has CDR1 MNHEY and CDR2 SVGAGI. Trimming took 5 bases from V and 6 from J; bases not matched to a gene: 4. The CDR3 extends over 12 amino acids. The CDR3 DNA is TGTGCCAGCAGTCCCAACAGGGGCGAGCAGTACTTC. This sequence encodes CASSPNRGEQYF.

The CDR3 DNA follows: TGTGCCAGCAGTTCCTTAGGAGGACCCATGAACACTGAAGCTTTCTTT. Its protein is CASSSLGGPMNTEAFF. The chain employs TRBV28 and TRBJ1-1; D unresolved. Germline values: CDR1 MDHEN, CDR2 SYDVKM. Trimming left V 4 bases short and J 0 bases short, with 15 bases between. CDR3 length equals 16 residues.

This clone was recorded at least ten times. The V and J genes are TRBV5-8 and TRBJ2-2; D may be TRBD1 (6 bases). V dropped 5 bases and J dropped 1 base, with 9 bases sitting between them. This CDR3 spans 14 amino acids. From germline, CDR1 is SGHTS and CDR2 YDEGEE. The CDR3 reads CASRGTWNTGELFF. CDR3 in DNA: TGTGCCAGCAGAGGGACATGGAACACCGGGGAGCTGTTTTTT.

This clone was recorded once. The rearrangement joins TRBV6-5 to TRBJ1-2; 8 nucleotides match TRBD1. Germline V lookup: CDR1 MNHEY, CDR2 SVGAGI. The CDR3 consists of 15 residues. Trimming took 4 bases from V and 4 from J; bases not matched to a gene: 8. The CDR3 reads CASSSPRQGSYGYTF. CDR3 bases: TGTGCCAGCAGTTCCCCACGACAGGGGTCCTATGGCTACACCTTC.

This clone was counted a few times. This chain connects TRBV15 to TRBJ2-7; 10 bases agree with TRBD1. In germline, CDR1 is LNHNV, CDR2 YYDKDF (reference sequence). J lost 5 bases, V lost 1 base, and 8 bases had no gene match. The CDR3 spans 16 residues. CDR3 in DNA: TGTGCCACCAGCAGAGGGCCGGGGGACAGGGGCCACGAGCAGTACTTC. It specifies CATSRGPGDRGHEQYF.